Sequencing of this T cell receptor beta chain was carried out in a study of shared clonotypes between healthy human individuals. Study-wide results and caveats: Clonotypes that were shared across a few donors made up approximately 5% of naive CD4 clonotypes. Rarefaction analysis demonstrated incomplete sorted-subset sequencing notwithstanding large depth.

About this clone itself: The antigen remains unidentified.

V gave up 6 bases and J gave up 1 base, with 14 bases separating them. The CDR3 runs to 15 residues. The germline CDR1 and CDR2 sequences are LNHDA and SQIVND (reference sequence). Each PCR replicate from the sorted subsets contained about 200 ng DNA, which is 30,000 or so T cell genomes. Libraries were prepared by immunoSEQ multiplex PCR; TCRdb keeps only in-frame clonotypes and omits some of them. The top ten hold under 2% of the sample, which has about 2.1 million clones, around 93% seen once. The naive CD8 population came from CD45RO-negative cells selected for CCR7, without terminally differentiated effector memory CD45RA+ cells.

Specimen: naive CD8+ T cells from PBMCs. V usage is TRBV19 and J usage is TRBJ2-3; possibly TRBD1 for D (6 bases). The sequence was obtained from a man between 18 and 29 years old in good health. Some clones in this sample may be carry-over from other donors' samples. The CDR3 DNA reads TGTGCCAGTAGCCCGACAGGAACCCGCACAGATACGCAGTATTTT. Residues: CASSPTGTRTDTQYF. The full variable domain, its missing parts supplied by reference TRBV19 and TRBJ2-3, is DGGITQSPKYLFRKEGQNVTLSCEQNLNHDAMYWYRQDPGQGLRLIYYSQIVNDFQKGDIAEGYSVSREKKESFPLTVTSAQKNPTAFYLCASSPTGTRTDTQYFGPGTRLTVL.